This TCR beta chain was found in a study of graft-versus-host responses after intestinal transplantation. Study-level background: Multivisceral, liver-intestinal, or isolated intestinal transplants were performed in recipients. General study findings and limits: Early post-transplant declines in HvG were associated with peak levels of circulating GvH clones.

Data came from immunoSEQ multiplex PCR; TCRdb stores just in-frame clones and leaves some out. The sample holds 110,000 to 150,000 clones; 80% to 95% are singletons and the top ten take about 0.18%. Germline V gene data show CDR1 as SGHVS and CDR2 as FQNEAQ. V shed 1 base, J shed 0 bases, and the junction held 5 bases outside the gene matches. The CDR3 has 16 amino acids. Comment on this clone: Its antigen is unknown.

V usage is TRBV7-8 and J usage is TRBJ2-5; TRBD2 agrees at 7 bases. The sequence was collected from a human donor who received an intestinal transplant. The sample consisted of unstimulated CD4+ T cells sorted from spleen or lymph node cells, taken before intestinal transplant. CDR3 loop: CASSLDTSANQETQYF. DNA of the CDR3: TGTGCCAGCAGCTTAGATACTAGCGCGAACCAAGAGACCCAGTACTTC. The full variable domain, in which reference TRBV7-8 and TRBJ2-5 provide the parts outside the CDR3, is GAGVSQSPRYKVAKRGQDVALRCDPISGHVSLFWYQQALGQGPEFLTYFQNEAQLDKSGLPSDRFFAERPEGSVSTLKIQRTQQEDSAVYLCASSLDTSANQETQYFGPGTRLLVL.